This T cell receptor beta chain was documented in a study of T cells in localized non-small cell lung cancer. The table came from immunoSEQ multiplex PCR; TCRdb's copy has only in-frame clones and leaves some out. This table holds roughly 27,000 clones, about 90% found once. The germline CDR1 and CDR2 sequences are LNHDA and SQIVND (reference sequence). The CDR3 has 17 amino acids. Trimming removed 4 bases from V and 5 bases from J, with 22 bases in between. This sequence joins TRBV19 and TRBJ2-3; no clear D. The clonotype was recovered from a woman aged 40-75 years with stage I lung adenocarcinoma. This material consisted of peripheral blood, taken before any cancer treatment. The CDR3 reads CASSKLHIGPREDTQYF. CDR3 bases: TGTGCCAGTAGTAAGTTGCATATAGGGCCACGCGAAGATACGCAGTATTTT.